The entry below gives a single TCR beta chain sequence along with its context. The antigen is undetermined. The data are from a study of shared clonotypes between healthy human individuals. Study-level points and caveats: In the sorted subsets, rarefaction showed sequencing was incomplete despite large depth. The genetic and exposure-history diversity represented was limited by few donors. Exclusively blood specimens were collected; tissue repertoires likely differ.

As defined, naive CD8 cells were CD45RO-negative and positively selected for CCR7, with terminally differentiated effector memory CD45RA+ cells excluded. The CDR3 has 16 residues. CDR1 and CDR2 from the germline V gene are SEHNR and FQNEAQ (reference sequence). V shed 1 base, J shed 10 bases, and the junction held 11 bases outside the gene matches. Samples underwent the assay at deep level. This table comes from immunoSEQ multiplex PCR, and its TCRdb copy is limited to in-frame clones, with some not included. The data contain 700,000 to 950,000 clones, roughly 96% of them singletons. Source material: naive CD8+ T cells sorted from blood. The chain links TRBV7-9 to TRBJ2-1; 9 nucleotides match TRBD2. This clonotype originated in a man younger than 40 in good health. The DNA for the CDR3 is TGTGCCAGCAGCTTAGTAGGCGGGAGGGGTCCAGGGGAGCAGTTCTTC. This translates into CASSLVGGRGPGEQFF.